The TCR beta chain described here comes from a study of cytomegalovirus exposure and HLA in healthy donors. Study findings and constraints: Most TCRs appeared rarely, but some public TCRs recurred in many donors. Excluded were some V segments that proved indistinguishable, including TRBV6-2 and TRBV6-3. Researchers had no immune exposure information except CMV serostatus available.

Worth noting for this clone: The target antigen is unknown.

The PCR contained 60 Vbeta and 13 Jbeta primers. Original methodology: Approximately 12 million of tens of millions of unique TCR beta chains were shared, per a later count. Some clones are missing from TCRdb's copy, which holds only in-frame ones; the method was immunoSEQ multiplex PCR. V, J and clone size are those of that table, while D and trimming were read from the DNA. The sample carries 250,000 to 350,000 clones, roughly 85% recorded once. The CDR3 is 13 residues long. Germline CDR1 reads SNHLY; CDR2 reads FYNNEI. V was shortened by 7 bases and J by 0 bases, with 9 bases between the two germline ends.

Sequencing input: PBMCs. The chain is built from TRBV2 and TRBJ1-1; D gene ambiguous. The TCR comes from a man in his forties in good health and CMV-seropositive. CDR3: CASKEGLNTEAFF. The CDR3 DNA is TGTGCCAGCAAAGAGGGTCTGAACACTGAAGCTTTCTTT.